Presented here are 20 T cell receptor beta chains from one specimen sequenced in a study of T cells expressing NK-cell markers. TCRdb derives one entry per CDR3 protein from the 5' RACE reads, leaving out DNA. Across about 460,000 distinct CDR3 sequences, the top ten clones capture 1.4% of the sample. The material sequenced was blood T cells: a sorted CD56 or NKG2C T cell subset, CD4+ or CD8+ T cells, or bulk PBMC T cells (not recorded which). The receptors stem from a woman between 45 and 60 years old in good health.

The V call is TRBV7-9, the J call TRBJ2-5; checking the TCRdb D call of TRBD2 is not possible without DNA. Germline V gene data show CDR1 as SEHNR and CDR2 as FQNEAQ (reference sequence). The CDR3 sequence is 14 residues long. The chain's CDR3 is CASSSGLASGTQYF.

V and J are TRBV27 and TRBJ1-3. Germline values: CDR1 MNHEY, CDR2 SMNVEV (reference sequence). There are 14 residues in the CDR3. The CDR3 sequence is CASSSRAWGNTIYF.

The chain uses TRBV20-1 and TRBJ2-1; with no DNA, the TCRdb D assignment of TRBD2 cannot be verified. This CDR3 is built from 14 residues. The germline V gene has CDR1 DFQATT and CDR2 SNEGSKA (reference sequence). This chain's CDR3 is CSARVRRTFDEQFF.

This chain connects TRBV20-1 to TRBJ2-7; TCRdb's D gene call, TRBD2, goes unchecked for lack of DNA. Germline CDR1 is DFQATT and CDR2 is SNEGSKA (reference sequence). This CDR3 spans 13 amino acids. The CDR3 protein is CSATAGLQYEQYF.

The rearrangement joins TRBV18 to TRBJ1-6; the TRBD1 assignment by TCRdb is unverifiable without DNA. Germline CDR1 reads KGHSH; CDR2 reads LQKENI. The CDR3 is 14 residues long. The CDR3 loop is CASSPGQGRSPLHF.

The V and J genes are TRBV5-4 and TRBJ2-3; TCRdb proposes TRBD2, but this gene call is untestable without DNA. There are 16 residues in the CDR3. Germline CDR1 is SGHNT and CDR2 is YYREEE (reference sequence). The CDR3 sequence: CASSPSTSGSMNTQYF.

This chain joins TRBV6-5 and TRBJ1-2. The germline CDR1 and CDR2 sequences are MNHEY and SVGAGI. CDR3 length: 14 residues. The CDR3 sequence: CASRRVEVNYGYTF.

The chain carries TRBV20-1 and TRBJ2-3; the D call of TRBD2 rests on TCRdb alone, since no DNA is present to check it. The V gene's germline CDR1 is DFQATT and CDR2 SNEGSKA (reference sequence). This CDR3 comprises 15 residues. The CDR3 protein is CSALLAGGRGDTQYF.

V and J are TRBV28 and TRBJ2-6. The V gene's germline CDR1 is MDHEN and CDR2 SYDVKM. CDR3 length equals 14 residues. CDR3 residues: CASSEGFGANVLTF.

Here the CDR3 reads CASSPVGGRGELFF. The chain uses TRBV4-1 and TRBJ2-2; no DNA is available, so the TRBD1 call from TCRdb remains unchecked. Germline CDR1 MGHRA, CDR2 YSYEKL. There are 14 residues in the CDR3.

The rearrangement joins TRBV5-8 to TRBJ2-3. CDR1 and CDR2 from the germline V gene are SGHTS and YDEGEE. The CDR3 length is 14 residues. The CDR3 spells CASSLVQRTDTQYF. The entire variable domain, with the rest obtained from reference TRBV5-8 and TRBJ2-3, is as follows: EAGVTQSPTHLIKTRGQQATLRCSPISGHTSVYWYQQALGLGLQFLLWYDEGEERNRGNFPPRFSGRQFPNYSSELNVNALELEDSALYLCASSLVQRTDTQYFGPGTRLTVL.

This rearrangement joins TRBV12-3 or TRBV12-4 to TRBJ2-7; the TRBD1 assignment by TCRdb is unverifiable without DNA. The CDR3 is 14 amino acids. The CDR3: CASRGTGSFYEQYF.

The rearrangement uses TRBV6-1 and TRBJ2-1; no DNA is available, so the TRBD1 call from TCRdb remains unchecked. Germline V gives CDR1 MNHNS, CDR2 SASEGT. The CDR3 is 11 residues long. The CDR3 reads CASKRQDKQFF.

V gene TRBV24-1 combines with J gene TRBJ2-5; lacking DNA, the TRBD1 call made by TCRdb goes unchecked. The CDR3 totals 15 residues. Germline assignment: CDR1 KGHDR and CDR2 SFDVKD. The CDR3 here is CATSDTGGTQETQYF.

The chain couples TRBV18 to TRBJ1-5. CDR1 is KGHSH, CDR2 LQKENI, per germline. The CDR3 is 13 amino acids. This chain's CDR3 is CASSQLKDQPQHF.

Here the CDR3 reads CASHGTSGSYERIQYF. The J gene is TRBJ2-4, the V gene TRBV5-8; TCRdb's D call, TRBD2, is unchecked because there is no DNA. CDR1 and CDR2 (germline): SGHTS, YDEGEE. The CDR3 contains 16 residues.

The V call is TRBV24-1, the J call TRBJ2-5; the TCRdb D gene call, TRBD2, has no DNA to confirm it. The CDR3 runs to 16 residues. CDR1 is KGHDR, CDR2 SFDVKD, per germline. The CDR3 loop is CATSDPRNYKEETQYF.

The chain is built from TRBV20-1 and TRBJ2-1; the TCRdb call, TRBD2, lacks DNA for checking. The CDR3 sequence is 15 residues long. Per the germline V gene, CDR1 is DFQATT and CDR2 is SNEGSKA (reference sequence). This chain's CDR3 is CSANRAGGIYNEQFF.

This rearrangement joins TRBV10-3 to TRBJ2-1; TCRdb calls TRBD2, which cannot be checked without DNA. This CDR3 has 15 amino acids. The germline V gene has CDR1 ENHRY and CDR2 SYGVKD. The CDR3 loop is CALSPGGPSYNEQFF.

The rearrangement links TRBV12-5 to TRBJ1-5; the TCRdb call, TRBD1, lacks DNA for checking. Germline-derived CDR1 and CDR2 are LGHNT and FRNRAP. This CDR3 region has 16 residues. The CDR3 loop reads CASGLVGLRWGQPQHF.